Below are 7 T cell receptor beta chains sequenced from a single sample in a study of cytomegalovirus exposure and HLA in healthy donors (dated by TCRdb to about 2017). Libraries came from the immunoSEQ multiplex PCR assay. The multiplex PCR relied on a mix of 60 forward primers for TCR Vbeta segments and 13 reverse primers for TCR Jbeta segments. Held by TCRdb, this immuneACCESS table contains in-frame sequences only and omits some clones. Under half of the omission traces to an unresolved V gene where checked; the cause of the rest is unknown. The sample table holds under 200,000 clones, of which around 78% were seen once. The ten largest clonotypes hold roughly 3% of the sample. Input material: PBMCs. The receptors derive from a middle-aged woman in good health and CMV-seronegative.

The chain combines TRBV27 with TRBJ1-5; 7 nucleotides align to TRBD1. The V gene's germline CDR1 is MNHEY and CDR2 SMNVEV (reference sequence). CDR3 length equals 14 residues. V lost 8 bases, J lost 4 bases, and 8 bases stayed unmatched. CDR3 sequence: CASARGADNQPQHF. CDR3 nucleotide sequence: TGTGCCAGCGCCAGGGGGGCTGATAATCAGCCCCAGCATTTT.

A few counts support this clone. The rearrangement uses TRBV4-1 and TRBJ1-2, with 9 nucleotides matching TRBD1. V shed 2 bases and J 5 bases; nucleotides not matched to a gene: 9. Germline V CDR1 and CDR2: MGHRA, YSYEKL. The CDR3 sequence is 16 residues long. The CDR3 bases are TGCGCCAGCAGCCAACCGGGACAGGGAATGCCTTATGGCTACACCTTC. This codes for CASSQPGQGMPYGYTF.

This clone was counted between two and nine times. The chain joins TRBV5-6 to TRBJ1-2; 11 bases align to TRBD1. This CDR3 region has 14 residues. Losses at the gene ends were 4 bases for V and 8 bases for J; bases not matched to a gene: 7. In germline, CDR1 is SGHDT, CDR2 YYEEEE. The CDR3 here is CASSGGTGGYGYTF. The CDR3 nucleotides read TGTGCCAGCAGCGGTGGGACAGGGGGTTACGGCTACACCTTC.

The chain uses TRBV19 and TRBJ1-4; 7 nucleotides line up with TRBD1. The CDR3 covers 13 residues. Per the germline V gene, CDR1 is LNHDA and CDR2 is SQIVND (reference sequence). V lost 9 bases to trimming and J lost 7 bases; unmatched junction nucleotides: 8. In DNA, the CDR3 is TGTGCCAGCCAACAGGGGAATCGTGAAAAACTGTTTTTT. Protein product: CASQQGNREKLFF.

This clone was counted a few times. The chain uses TRBV6-5 and TRBJ1-2; D possibly corresponds to TRBD1 (5 bases). The CDR3 totals 12 residues. Trimming shortened V by 4 bases and J by 6 bases, and 9 bases separated the two germline ends. Germline loops: CDR1 MNHEY, CDR2 SVGAGI. CDR3 bases: TGTGCCAGCAGTTCCAGGGTTGATGGCTACACCTTC. Its translation is CASSSRVDGYTF.

The rearrangement links TRBV6-6 to TRBJ1-1; unclear D gene. The CDR3 runs 13 residues. V was shortened by 7 bases and J by 1 base, with 10 bases between the two germline ends. Per germline, CDR1 MNHNY and CDR2 SVGAGI (reference sequence). Here the CDR3 reads CASIWGGNTEAFF. CDR3 DNA sequence: TGTGCCAGCATCTGGGGAGGGAACACTGAAGCTTTCTTT.

The rearrangement joins TRBV2 to TRBJ2-3; perhaps TRBD2 as D (5 bases). The germline gives CDR1 SNHLY, CDR2 FYNNEI. Trimming cost V 4 bases and J 0 bases, with 8 bases left between them. The CDR3 is made up of 14 amino acids. The CDR3, as DNA: TGTGCCAGCAGTGTGAGGACTAGCACAGATACGCAGTATTTT. The encoded protein is CASSVRTSTDTQYF.